This T cell receptor (beta chain) originates from a study of blood T cell repertoires in COVID-19. Turning to the study itself: Samples came from the United States, Italy and Spain, spanning acute and convalescent COVID-19.

Only a few counts were recorded for this clone. Per the study methods: Scientists estimated how many nucleated cells there were by amplifying reference gene primers. Produced via immunoSEQ multiplex PCR; TCRdb's table is partial and in-frame only. V and J calls and clone size come straight from that table; D and trimming were deduced from the DNA. The table records 100,000 to 150,000 clones, about 70% of them present only once. V lost 2 bases to trimming and J lost 5 bases, with 15 bases between them. The germline CDR1 and CDR2 sequences are ENHRY and SYGVKD. The CDR3 totals 15 residues. Sequences were obtained from peripheral blood. The rearrangement uses TRBV10-3 and TRBJ2-5; D is possibly TRBD2 (6 bases). This TCR was recovered from an elderly man with COVID-19, enrolled during active disease. In DNA form, the CDR3 reads TGTGCCATCAGTGAGGAAGGGCGGGAAGGGGAGACCCAGTACTTC. Its translation is CAISEEGREGETQYF.